This T cell receptor beta chain comes out of a study of radiotherapy plus CTLA-4 blockade in lung cancer. Study-level findings and limits: Expansion in blood of tumor-derived TCR clones was seen after radiotherapy plus ipilimumab.

The table came from immunoSEQ multiplex PCR; TCRdb's copy has only in-frame clones and leaves some out. This table has about 99,000 clones, about 86% appearing once. A note on this clone: Its antigen is currently unknown.

The germline V gene has CDR1 SGHDT and CDR2 YYEEEE. The trim removed 3 bases at V and 2 bases at J, leaving 6 bases unmatched. The CDR3 contains 15 residues. The sequence was collected from a human donor with non-small cell lung cancer that progressed on radiotherapy plus ipilimumab. This specimen consisted of peripheral blood, obtained from a patient treated with radiotherapy plus ipilimumab. The V and J genes are TRBV5-6 and TRBJ1-2, with 8 bases fitting TRBD1. CDR3 sequence reads: CASSWGDRRNYGYTF. CDR3 nucleotides: TGTGCCAGCAGCTGGGGGGACAGGCGAAACTATGGCTACACCTTC.